A selection of T cell receptor beta chains follows, all from one sample in a study of T cell responses to AZD1222 COVID-19 vaccine. The data were produced by immunoSEQ multiplex PCR, yet TCRdb's version contains in-frame clones alone and is incomplete. The data contain some 150,000 clones, roughly 88% of them seen just once; the ten biggest clones take up roughly 5.2%. Material: peripheral blood, obtained 28 days after the second dose of the MenACWY control vaccine. The origin of the receptors is an adult who received the MenACWY meningococcal vaccine as a control. The CDR3 runs from the conserved cysteine through the conserved F or W. Each record gives: V gene, clone size, J gene, D gene, CDR3 protein, CDR3 DNA. The D gene is left open where the match is weak. Size is omitted from some rows. Given values are once, few, many or a class for expanded clones.

V: TRBV19; size: once; J: TRBJ2-4; D: -; CDR3: CASSIIAKNIQYF; DNA: TGTGCCAGTAGTATCATAGCCAAAAACATTCAGTACTTC
V: TRBV30; size: -; J: TRBJ1-2; D: TRBD1; CDR3: CAWSVPAGGTYTF; DNA: TGTGCCTGGAGTGTACCGGCAGGGGGTACCTACACCTTC
V: TRBV10-3; size: -; J: TRBJ1-5; D: -; CDR3: CAISEGQGEIMPQHF; DNA: TGTGCCATCAGTGAGGGGCAAGGGGAGATCATGCCCCAGCATTTT
V: TRBV7-3; size: -; J: TRBJ1-4; D: TRBD1; CDR3: CASSAGQGAVEKLFF; DNA: TGTGCCAGCAGCGCCGGACAGGGGGCTGTTGAAAAACTGTTTTTT
V: TRBV3-1/TRBV3-2; size: -; J: TRBJ1-2; D: -; CDR3: CASSQEGGADYGYTF; DNA: TGTGCCAGCAGCCAAGAAGGGGGTGCGGACTATGGCTACACCTTC
V: TRBV5-4; size: -; J: TRBJ2-1; D: TRBD2; CDR3: CASSLGLAGDNEQFF; DNA: TGTGCCAGCAGCCTGGGACTAGCGGGAGACAATGAGCAGTTCTTC
V: TRBV7-8; size: -; J: TRBJ2-7; D: -; CDR3: CASSLEVGPYEQYF; DNA: TGTGCCAGCAGCTTAGAAGTAGGGCCCTACGAGCAGTACTTC
V: TRBV10-1; size: -; J: TRBJ2-7; D: -; CDR3: CASSEEQDIYEQYF; DNA: TGCGCCAGCAGTGAAGAACAGGATATCTACGAGCAGTACTTC
V: TRBV7-2; size: -; J: TRBJ2-7; D: TRBD2; CDR3: CASSLLAGTYEQYF; DNA: TGTGCCAGCAGCTTGCTAGCGGGGACCTACGAGCAGTACTTC
V: TRBV11-3; size: -; J: TRBJ2-7; D: -; CDR3: CASSFSGTYEQYF; DNA: TGTGCCAGCAGCTTTTCGGGTACATACGAGCAGTACTTC
V: TRBV11-3; size: -; J: TRBJ2-3; D: TRBD2; CDR3: CASSLDRGLAGENTQYF; DNA: TGTGCCAGCAGCTTAGATCGCGGACTAGCGGGAGAAAATACGCAGTATTTT